This T cell receptor beta chain comes out of a study of blood T cell repertoires in COVID-19. The germline V gene has CDR1 KGHSH and CDR2 LQKENI. The CDR3 consists of 15 residues. V lost 6 bases and J lost 0; bases outside the gene matches: 5. Allocation to cohorts depended on clinical history reported by the participants. Repertoires were generated with immunoSEQ multiplex PCR, while TCRdb's copy carries only in-frame clones and drops some. The data show a few hundred thousand clones, over 80% seen once. The V call is TRBV18, the J call TRBJ2-1, with 7 bases lining up with TRBD2. The source of this sequence is a woman aged 18-29 years who had recovered from COVID-19. Sequenced: PBMCs or T cells enriched from blood (not recorded which). The CDR3, as DNA: TGTGCCAGCTCTACCGGGGGGACCTCCTACAATGAGCAGTTCTTC. This encodes CASSTGGTSYNEQFF.